Below, 3 T cell receptor beta chains from the same sample are listed, as sequenced in a study of T-cell reconstitution after alpha-beta-depleted transplantation in children. Unique molecular identifiers were used to barcode this TCRbeta library. One entry per CDR3 protein results from TCRdb running MiXCR on the PCR reads. The sample yields 400,000 to 450,000 distinct CDR3 sequences, 43% seen once. The specimen was PBMCs, collected before TCRalphabeta/CD19-depleted stem cell transplant. All receptors come from a girl aged 2 to 9 with aplastic anemia, due to receive a stem cell transplant.

This clonotype turned up a few times. The gene calls are TRBV19 and TRBJ1-1; D gene ambiguous. The CDR3 is 14 residues long. V shed 4 bases and J shed 6 bases, with 15 bases lying between them. Germline CDR1 LNHDA, CDR2 SQIVND (reference sequence). CDR3 amino acids: CASSRVATEPEAFF. The CDR3 bases are TGTGCCAGTAGTAGAGTTGCCACGGAGCCTGAAGCTTTCTTT.

The gene calls are TRBV5-1 and TRBJ2-5; D not resolved. Germline values: CDR1 SGHRS, CDR2 YFSETQ. This CDR3 has 13 residues. The V end lost 4 bases, the J end lost 0 bases, and 7 bases lay between the germline ends. CDR3 sequence (DNA): TGCGCCAGCAGCAGGATGTACCAAGAGACCCAGTACTTC. Translated: CASSRMYQETQYF.

This clonotype was picked up a small number of times. The chain is built from TRBV6-5 and TRBJ1-5; no reliable D call. This CDR3 has 10 residues. Germline values: CDR1 MNHEY, CDR2 SVGAGI. The germline V and J ends were trimmed by 8 bases and 5 bases, with 4 bases remaining between them. The CDR3 spells CASGDQPQHF. In DNA, the CDR3 is TGTGCCAGCGGTGATCAGCCCCAGCATTTT.